One and the same sample provided the 20 T cell receptor beta chains below, sequenced in a study of identical twins. TCRdb used MiXCR to reprocess the 5' RACE reads, holding one entry per CDR3 protein. The repertoire holds 1,800,000 or so distinct CDR3 sequences, with around 29% as singletons. The sample was cord blood. These receptors came from a newborn girl in good health.

V is TRBV11-3 and J is TRBJ2-1; TRBD1 or TRBD2 may be the D gene (6 bases each). The last part of the DNA fits TRBJ2-7 better; the J call may be wrong. The germline V gene has CDR1 SGHNT and CDR2 YENEEA. This CDR3 comprises 16 residues. CDR3 coding DNA: TGTGCCAGCAGCTTAGGTGGAGGGGGAGCGAACAATGAGCAGTACTTC. It encodes CASSLGGGGANNEQYF.

The V gene is TRBV12-3 or TRBV12-4, the J gene TRBJ2-3, with TRBD2 matching 7 bases. The CDR3 is 12 residues long. V lost 6 bases, J lost 14 bases, and 11 bases stayed unmatched. This CDR3 is CASSQMGGTGYF. Here the CDR3 DNA reads TGTGCCAGCAGCCAAATGGGGGGGACGGGGTATTTT.

This clonotype was picked up a small number of times. CDR3 region: CASSPAGTPTYEQYF. The CDR3 region has the DNA TGTGCCAGCAGCCCAGCCGGGACGCCAACCTACGAGCAGTACTTC. The V gene is TRBV5-6, the J gene TRBJ2-7, with D perhaps TRBD1 or TRBD2 (5 bases each). CDR3 length equals 15 residues. From germline, CDR1 is SGHDT and CDR2 YYEEEE. The V gene lost 4 bases and the J gene lost 2 bases, with 16 bases spanning the gap.

Only a few counts were recorded for this clonotype. V is TRBV20-1 and J is TRBJ2-4; D is ambiguous. This CDR3 has 15 amino acids. CDR1 is DFQATT and CDR2 is SNEGSKA in the germline V gene (reference sequence). V lost 3 bases to trimming and J lost 0 bases, with 12 bases between them. CDR3 coding DNA: TGCAGTGCTAGGGTGCAAGGTCTAGCCAAAAACATTCAGTACTTC. This codes for CSARVQGLAKNIQYF.

A few counts support this clonotype. The V and J genes are TRBV6-1 and TRBJ1-2; D is perhaps TRBD1 (6 bases). The CDR3 is made up of 16 amino acids. The V and J ends lost 7 bases and 0 bases respectively, with 18 bases between them. Germline V gene sequence: CDR1 MNHNS, CDR2 SASEGT. CDR3 amino acids: CASIAGGPGSNYGYTF. As DNA, the CDR3 is TGTGCCAGCATCGCCGGGGGGCCGGGGTCTAACTATGGCTACACCTTC.

A note on this clonotype: An end of the junction does not agree with germline; a read error may underlie this. The chain couples TRBV20-1 to TRBJ2-1; D unclear. This CDR3 has 10 residues. Per germline, CDR1 DFQATT and CDR2 SNEGSKA (reference sequence). The CDR3 here is CGASIDEQFF. The CDR3, as DNA: TGCGGTGCTAGTATTGATGAGCAGTTCTTC.

V and J are TRBV7-8 and TRBJ2-7, with D possibly being TRBD2 (6 bases). The CDR3 spans 19 residues. Germline V gene sequence: CDR1 SGHVS, CDR2 FQNEAQ. V gave up 8 bases and J gave up 2 bases, with 31 bases separating them. The CDR3, as DNA: TGTGCCAGCCGATCGTCCTCGACTTGGGCGGGATTACGGACCTACGAGCAGTACTTC. Protein: CASRSSSTWAGLRTYEQYF.

The chain links TRBV6-1 to TRBJ1-1; 7 nucleotides align to TRBD1. The V gene's germline CDR1 is MNHNS and CDR2 SASEGT. This CDR3 region has 14 residues. Trimming removed 6 bases from V and 4 bases from J; junction bases left unmatched: 8. Here the CDR3 reads CASRDRSSGTEAFF. The CDR3 DNA reads TGTGCCAGCAGGGACAGGAGTTCGGGCACTGAAGCTTTCTTT.

The chain couples TRBV20-1 to TRBJ2-5, with TRBD1 identical over 9 bases. Germline CDR1 is DFQATT and CDR2 is SNEGSKA (reference sequence). Trimming removed 3 bases from V and 11 bases from J; junction bases left unmatched: 16. CDR3 length: 15 residues. The CDR3 is CSASMTGGSDNEQYF. Written as DNA, the CDR3 is TGCAGTGCTAGCATGACAGGGGGTTCCGACAATGAGCAGTACTTC.

This clonotype was detected only a few times. The CDR3 sequence is CASSQAGGPRETQYF. In DNA, the CDR3 is TGCGCCAGCAGCCAAGCGGGGGGGCCTCGAGAGACCCAGTACTTC. The rearrangement links TRBV4-1 to TRBJ2-5, with 8 bases identical to TRBD2. This CDR3 has 15 amino acids. Germline CDR1 reads MGHRA; CDR2 reads YSYEKL. The J segment lost 4 bases and the V segment lost 1 base, leaving 5 bases of the junction unmatched.

V gene TRBV12-3 or TRBV12-4 combines with J gene TRBJ2-1; D possibly corresponds to TRBD2 (6 bases). This CDR3 has 14 amino acids. Trimming cost V 3 bases and J 2 bases, with 8 bases left between them. CDR3 protein: CASSLDYPYNEQFF. The CDR3 nucleotides read TGTGCCAGCAGTTTGGACTACCCCTACAATGAGCAGTTCTTC.

This chain uses TRBV28 with TRBJ1-5; possible D gene TRBD1, 5 bases. V lost 5 bases and J 4 bases, leaving 18 bases between the germline ends. This CDR3 is built from 16 residues. Germline V gene lookup returns CDR1 MDHEN and CDR2 SYDVKM. The CDR3 is CASSPRTWRGNQPQHF. In DNA form, the CDR3 reads TGTGCCAGCAGTCCCCGGACATGGCGGGGGAATCAGCCCCAGCATTTT.

This clonotype was counted at least ten times. The gene calls are TRBV12-3 or TRBV12-4 and TRBJ1-2, with D perhaps matching TRBD1 (5 bases). Trimming took off 5 bases at V and 3 bases at J, with 10 bases between the two ends. The CDR3 runs 13 residues. In DNA form, the CDR3 reads TGTGCCAGCAGTCCCCCGGGGGACTATGGCTACACCTTC. Its translation: CASSPPGDYGYTF.

CDR3 sequence reads: CASSLDPDRTYEQYF. In DNA form, the CDR3 reads TGCGCCAGCAGCTTGGATCCCGACAGAACCTACGAGCAGTACTTC. The chain joins TRBV5-1 to TRBJ2-7; D may be TRBD1 (5 bases). The CDR3 loop spans 15 amino acids. Germline CDR1 SGHRS, CDR2 YFSETQ. V shed 0 bases and J shed 2 bases, with 12 bases lying between them. Full variable domain (missing parts from reference TRBV5-1 and TRBJ2-7): KAGVTQTPRYLIKTRGQQVTLSCSPISGHRSVSWYQQTPGQGLQFLFEYFSETQRNKGNFPGRFSGRQFSNSRSEMNVSTLELGDSALYLCASSLDPDRTYEQYFGPGTRLTVT.

The CDR3 DNA reads as TGTGCCAGCGGGAGGACCCTTCGGAGTGAGCAGTTCTTC. The encoded protein is CASGRTLRSEQFF. The chain carries TRBV12-3 or TRBV12-4 and TRBJ2-1; TRBD2 is a possible D gene (6 bases). Trimming took 8 bases from V and 9 from J, leaving 17 bases between them. The CDR3 sequence is 13 residues long.

The rearrangement links TRBV27 to TRBJ2-7; the match to TRBD2 covers 7 bases. Germline CDR1 reads MNHEY; CDR2 reads SMNVEV (reference sequence). Germline trimming cut 5 bases from V and 1 base from J; bases unmatched to any gene: 11. There are 16 residues in the CDR3. CDR3 sequence (DNA): TGTGCCAGCAGTCCCTGGGCCCGGGAGGCTTCCTACGAGCAGTACTTC. Encoded protein: CASSPWAREASYEQYF.

Only one count was recorded for this clonotype. The rearrangement joins TRBV30 to TRBJ1-2; 8 bases align to TRBD1. Trimming at V came to 2 bases and at J to 2 bases, leaving 10 bases not matched to a gene. The CDR3 is 16 residues long. The V gene's germline CDR1 is GTSNPN and CDR2 SVGIG (reference sequence). The CDR3 protein is CAWSLLRDRRNYGYTF. The CDR3 DNA reads as TGTGCCTGGAGTTTACTCCGGGACAGGCGGAACTATGGCTACACCTTC.

The chain joins TRBV6-6 to TRBJ2-7, with TRBD1 identical over 8 bases. V lost 7 bases to trimming and J lost 5 bases; unmatched junction nucleotides: 7. Germline CDR1 is MNHNY and CDR2 is SVGAGI (reference sequence). This CDR3 is built from 13 residues. This CDR3 reads CASTGTGTDEQYF. As DNA, the CDR3 is TGTGCCAGCACAGGGACAGGTACAGACGAGCAGTACTTC.

The chain carries TRBV11-2 and TRBJ1-2; D is undetermined. Trimming cost V 7 bases and J 4 bases, with 13 bases left between them. This CDR3 comprises 13 residues. Per germline, CDR1 SGHAT and CDR2 FQNNGV. For the CDR3, the DNA is TGTGCCAGCACCATCCGGGCAGGCTATGGCTACACCTTC. Translated: CASTIRAGYGYTF.

As concerns this clonotype: A junction boundary mismatches the germline segment, possibly from a read error. The chain is built from TRBV7-9 and TRBJ1-2, with D maybe TRBD1 (6 bases). This CDR3 region has 13 residues. Germline V CDR1 and CDR2: SEHNR, FQNEAQ (reference sequence). The CDR3 loop reads CASSSTGYYGCTF. Here the CDR3 DNA reads TGTGCCAGCAGCTCTACAGGGTACTATGGCTGCACCTTC. Full variable domain (outside the CDR3, taken from reference TRBV7-9 and TRBJ1-2): DTGVSQNPRHKITKRGQNVTFRCDPISEHNRLYWYRQTLGQGPEFLTYFQNEAQLEKSRLLSDRFSAERPKGSFSTLEIQRTEQGDSAMYLCASSSTGYYGCTFGSGTRLTVV.